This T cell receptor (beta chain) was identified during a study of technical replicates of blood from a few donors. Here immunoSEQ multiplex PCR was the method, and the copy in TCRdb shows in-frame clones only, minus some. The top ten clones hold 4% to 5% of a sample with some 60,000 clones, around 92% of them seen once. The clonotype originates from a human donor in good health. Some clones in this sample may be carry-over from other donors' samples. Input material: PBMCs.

The CDR3 region has the DNA TGTGCCAGCAGTATAGGACAGCAAGAGACCCAGTACTTC. It yields the protein CASSIGQQETQYF. The chain joins TRBV2 to TRBJ2-5, with D tentatively TRBD1 (6 bases). The CDR3 loop spans 13 amino acids. The ends were cut back, 5 bases at V and 2 bases at J, with 9 bases in the middle. Looked up from germline, CDR1 is SNHLY and CDR2 is FYNNEI.